This T cell receptor beta chain was found in a study of T cell repertoires in cytomegalovirus infection. In this sample, this clonotype turned up many times. TCRdb itself ran the reads through MiXCR, one entry per CDR3 protein. The sample carries 250,000 or so distinct CDR3 sequences, 9% to 15% recorded once. Unmatched junction bases numbered 13, after V lost 0 bases and J lost 7 bases. Germline lookup yields CDR1 MNHEY and CDR2 SVGEGT. The CDR3 is made up of 18 amino acids. J is TRBJ1-5 and V is TRBV6-2 or TRBV6-3; 9 positions agree with TRBD1. The clonotype originates from a human donor in good health (CMV status not recorded). Some clones in this sample may be carry-over from other donors' samples. Sequenced sample: PBMCs. CDR3 nucleotides: TGTGCCAGCAGTTACTCGCGGTTGGAAACGGGACAGGGACAGCCCCAGCATTTT. The encoded protein is CASSYSRLETGQGQPQHF.